This TCR beta chain was profiled in a study of T cell changes during pregnancy in multiple sclerosis. Using immunoSEQ multiplex PCR, the repertoire was profiled, and TCRdb retains in-frame clones only, with some absent. The repertoire holds 67,000 or so clones, with approximately 92% as singletons. Sequenced here: CD8+ T cells from peripheral blood mononuclear cells, sampled in the third trimester of pregnancy. The TCR originated in a female donor in good health, enrolled as a control in a pregnancy study.

In nucleotides, the CDR3 is TGTGCCAGCAGTCAAATACCCGGGACAGGGGACACTGAAGCTTTCTTT. Its translation: CASSQIPGTGDTEAFF. The chain carries TRBV7-8 and TRBJ1-1; 10 bases line up with TRBD1. Germline V gene sequence: CDR1 SGHVS, CDR2 FQNEAQ. The length of the CDR3 is 16 residues. After removal of 6 bases from V and 3 bases from J, the junction contained 10 bases not matched to a gene.